This entry lists 19 T cell receptor beta chains sequenced from one sample in a study of OX40 agonist ivuxolimab in advanced cancers. Libraries were prepared through the immunoSEQ multiplex PCR assay. As stored in TCRdb, this immuneACCESS dataset retains in-frame rearrangements with V and J assigned. A fraction of the clones does not appear; measured against another copy, unresolved V genes explain less than half of the discrepancy, and the remainder lacks a known reason. The sample table holds some 65,000 clones, of which about 90% were seen once. In total, the top ten clones hold approximately 2.6% of the sample. The specimen comprised CD4+ or CD8+ T cells sorted from blood, sampled in a trial of the OX40 agonist ivuxolimab. The receptors were sampled from an adult with an advanced solid tumor such as melanoma, head and neck, liver or kidney cancer.

This chain uses TRBV9 with TRBJ2-3; D might be TRBD1 or TRBD2, each matching 6 bases. CDR3 length: 16 amino acids. V was cut by 0 bases and J by 2 bases, with 13 bases left in between. From germline, CDR1 is SGDLS and CDR2 YYNGEE. This CDR3 is CASSVAGLGATDTQYF. The DNA of the CDR3 is TGTGCCAGCAGCGTAGCGGGACTGGGGGCCACAGATACGCAGTATTTT.

This clone is medium-sized (0.01 to 0.1%) by share. This sequence joins TRBV6-1 and TRBJ1-2; TRBD1 is a possible D gene (5 bases). Germline lookup yields CDR1 MNHNS and CDR2 SASEGT. V shed 6 bases and J shed 0 bases, with 8 bases lying between them. The CDR3 spans 13 residues. This CDR3 reads CASSRGANYGYTF. CDR3 nucleotide sequence: TGTGCCAGCAGCCGGGGGGCTAACTATGGCTACACCTTC.

The rearrangement joins TRBV5-1 to TRBJ1-2; D not certain. Looked up from germline, CDR1 is SGHRS and CDR2 is YFSETQ. The CDR3 consists of 15 residues. Deletions cut 0 bases from V and 0 bases from J, with 9 bases between. The chain's CDR3 is CASSLALGTNYGYTF. CDR3 in DNA: TGCGCCAGCAGCTTGGCCCTGGGAACTAACTATGGCTACACCTTC.

J is TRBJ2-3 and V is TRBV11-1, with 10 bases that match TRBD2. Germline values: CDR1 SGHAT, CDR2 FQDESV (reference sequence). The CDR3 length is 14 residues. With 4 bases clipped from V and 5 bases from J, the junction kept 3 bases outside the gene matches. The CDR3 bases are TGTGCCAGCAGCTCGGGACTAGCGAGAGATACGCAGTATTTT. Translation: CASSSGLARDTQYF.

This sequence joins TRBV7-2 and TRBJ2-5, with D tentatively TRBD1 (6 bases). Germline lookup yields CDR1 SGHTA and CDR2 FQGNSA. The CDR3 consists of 16 residues. The V and J ends lost 5 bases and 1 base respectively, with 17 bases between them. In DNA form, the CDR3 reads TGTGCCAGCAGCCAGAGGGGGACCTCCTCCCAAGAGACCCAGTACTTC. Translating it yields CASSQRGTSSQETQYF.

The CDR3 sequence is CASKWTGQNTGELFF. The CDR3 DNA sequence: TGTGCCAGCAAATGGACAGGGCAAAACACCGGGGAGCTGTTTTTT. The chain uses TRBV27 and TRBJ2-2; TRBD1 matches at 8 bases. This CDR3 is 15 amino acids long. Germline CDR1 is MNHEY and CDR2 is SMNVEV (reference sequence). Trimming at V came to 7 bases and at J to 2 bases, leaving 6 bases not matched to a gene.

On this clone: This same CDR3 is encoded by further DNA sequences in the sample. The rearrangement joins TRBV5-1 to TRBJ2-3; D remains unclear. This CDR3 contains 12 residues. Trimming shortened V by 0 bases and J by 2 bases, and 1 base separated the two germline ends. Germline CDR1 SGHRS, CDR2 YFSETQ. CDR3 nucleotide sequence: TGCGCCAGCAGCTTGGACACAGATACGCAGTATTTT. It specifies CASSLDTDTQYF.

This rearrangement joins TRBV7-9 to TRBJ1-2, with D possibly TRBD1 on 5 matching bases. Deletions cut 7 bases from V and 1 base from J, with 19 bases between. Per germline, CDR1 SEHNR and CDR2 FQNEAQ (reference sequence). The CDR3 spans 16 residues. As DNA, the CDR3 is TGTGCCAGCACACCCTGGGCAGGGACGGATAACTATGGCTACACCTTC. Its translation is CASTPWAGTDNYGYTF.

The chain uses TRBV6-1 and TRBJ2-1; 12 nucleotides align to TRBD2. The germline gives CDR1 MNHNS, CDR2 SASEGT. V was pared by 6 bases and J by 4 bases, with 4 bases of the junction left unmatched. The CDR3 totals 15 residues. The CDR3 DNA follows: TGTGCCAGCAGCAATGGACTAGCGGGATACAATGAGCAGTTCTTC. It specifies CASSNGLAGYNEQFF.

The J gene is TRBJ1-1, the V gene TRBV4-1, with TRBD1 matching over 7 bases. V lost 6 bases and J lost 0; bases outside the gene matches: 16. Germline assignment: CDR1 MGHRA and CDR2 YSYEKL. The CDR3 loop spans 18 amino acids. This CDR3 reads CASRSIYGGRGVNTEAFF. The CDR3 nucleotides are TGCGCCAGCAGATCCATATACGGTGGCAGGGGGGTGAACACTGAAGCTTTCTTT.

This chain joins TRBV7-3 and TRBJ2-3; 10 bases align to TRBD2. Germline CDR1 SGHTA, CDR2 FQGTGA. The CDR3 extends over 16 amino acids. Germline trimming cut 3 bases from V and 0 bases from J; bases unmatched to any gene: 3. The CDR3 protein is CASSFLAGASTDTQYF. CDR3 DNA sequence: TGTGCCAGCAGCTTCCTAGCGGGGGCTAGCACAGATACGCAGTATTTT.

V is TRBV28 and J is TRBJ2-7; the match to TRBD2 covers 11 bases. The CDR3 is 15 amino acids. Trimming cost V 4 bases and J 3 bases; bases outside gene matches: 5. Germline CDR1 MDHEN, CDR2 SYDVKM. CDR3 amino acids: CASSSSGRSFYEQYF. The CDR3 region has the DNA TGTGCCAGCAGTTCTAGCGGGAGGTCTTTCTACGAGCAGTACTTC.

The V call is TRBV6-6, the J call TRBJ1-1; D is perhaps TRBD1 (5 bases). This CDR3 has 15 residues. Germline V gives CDR1 MNHNY, CDR2 SVGAGI (reference sequence). Trimming took off 0 bases at V and 4 bases at J, with 12 bases between the two ends. The CDR3, as DNA: TGTGCCAGCAGTTACTCCCTGGGGGTGGGCACTGAAGCTTTCTTT. This encodes CASSYSLGVGTEAFF.

This chain joins TRBV7-2 and TRBJ1-5; D is unresolved. V lost 3 bases and J 1 base, leaving 16 bases between the germline ends. There are 17 residues in the CDR3. CDR1 and CDR2 (germline): SGHTA, FQGNSA. CDR3: CASSFSPQLSSNQPQHF. CDR3 bases: TGTGCCAGCAGCTTTTCCCCACAGTTGTCGAGCAATCAGCCCCAGCATTTT.

This clone was counted a single time. This rearrangement joins TRBV11-3 to TRBJ1-1, with D uncertain. The CDR3 consists of 13 residues. Germline CDR1 is SGHNT and CDR2 is YENEEA. Trimming stripped 4 bases from V and 5 bases from J, with 11 bases between. The CDR3 is CASSSGGGTEAFF. CDR3 DNA: TGTGCCAGCAGCTCGGGAGGAGGGACTGAAGCTTTCTTT.

This rearrangement joins TRBV6-5 to TRBJ1-4, with no clear D. Trimming removed 0 bases from V and 7 bases from J, with 9 bases in between. This CDR3 contains 14 residues. The V gene's germline CDR1 is MNHEY and CDR2 SVGAGI. The CDR3, as DNA: TGTGCCAGCAGTTACTCCCCGGAAGGTGAAAAACTGTTTTTT. This sequence encodes CASSYSPEGEKLFF.

The V call is TRBV9, the J call TRBJ1-1, with 8 nucleotides matching TRBD1. Germline V lookup: CDR1 SGDLS, CDR2 YYNGEE. V lost 4 bases and J lost 4; bases outside the gene matches: 9. CDR3 length: 15 amino acids. CDR3 in amino acids: CASSTPGQGITEAFF. CDR3 nucleotides: TGTGCCAGCAGCACCCCCGGACAGGGAATCACTGAAGCTTTCTTT.

The chain has TRBV7-2 and TRBJ1-4, with 8 nucleotides matching TRBD1. The CDR3 is made up of 15 amino acids. Germline V gene data show CDR1 as SGHTA and CDR2 as FQGNSA. V trimming: 3 bases; J trimming: 8 bases; junction bases outside the gene matches: 8. Here the CDR3 reads CASSLGDRRVEKLFF. The CDR3 DNA follows: TGTGCCAGCAGCTTGGGGGACAGGAGGGTGGAAAAACTGTTTTTT.

This clone was observed a few times. The chain links TRBV28 to TRBJ2-5, with 11 bases that match TRBD2. The end of the DNA aligns better with TRBJ2-7, so the J call may be wrong. Germline CDR1 and CDR2: MDHEN and SYDVKM. This CDR3 has 15 residues. Written as DNA, the CDR3 is TGTGCCAGCAGTCCTTTAGCGGGAGGGCCCTACGAGCAGTACTTC. Amino acids: CASSPLAGGPYEQYF.